A single sample gave rise to the 31 T cell receptor beta chains below, sequenced in a study of identical twins. From the 5' RACE reads, TCRdb called clonotypes with MiXCR, one entry per CDR3 protein. Of approximately 550,000 distinct CDR3 sequences in the sample, about a fifth were seen once. A further study also used this sample, focusing on yellow fever vaccine responses in identical twins.

The sample consisted of CD4+ T cells sorted from blood. The receptor set was obtained from a woman between 18 and 29 years old in good health.

The gene calls are TRBV7-2 and TRBJ2-7; TRBD2 agrees at 8 bases. The V gene's germline CDR1 is SGHTA and CDR2 FQGNSA. The V and J ends lost 6 bases and 5 bases, in that order; junction bases with no gene match: 9. The CDR3 length is 14 residues. CDR3 in DNA: TGTGCCAGCAGGGACAGCGGGGGAAGGGACGAGCAGTACGTC. Its translation is CASRDSGGRDEQYV.

This chain links TRBV9 with TRBJ2-2, with 11 bases aligning to TRBD2. The CDR3 totals 15 residues. V was pared by 4 bases and J by 5 bases, with 4 bases of the junction left unmatched. Germline V lookup: CDR1 SGDLS, CDR2 YYNGEE. DNA for the CDR3: TGTGCCAGCAGCCCCCGGACTAGCGGGACCGGGGAGCTGTTTTTT. Translated: CASSPRTSGTGELFF.

The chain employs TRBV12-3 or TRBV12-4 and TRBJ2-7, with D hard to call. V was cut by 6 bases and J by 5 bases, with 11 bases left in between. CDR3 length: 12 residues. This chain's CDR3 is CASSPFVDEQYF. The CDR3 nucleotides are TGTGCCAGCAGCCCGTTCGTCGACGAGCAGTACTTC.

The chain recombines TRBV5-6 with TRBJ1-1; a possible D gene is TRBD1 (6 bases). Germline CDR1 and CDR2: SGHDT and YYEEEE. The CDR3 runs to 14 residues. V lost 1 base to trimming and J lost 3 bases, with 10 bases between them. CDR3 sequence: CASSLWGHDTEAFF. DNA for the CDR3: TGTGCCAGCAGCTTGTGGGGGCATGACACTGAAGCTTTCTTT.

The chain is built from TRBV11-2 and TRBJ2-2; 8 bases match TRBD2. V lost 5 bases, J lost 3 bases, and 11 bases stayed unmatched. This CDR3 contains 17 residues. Germline-derived CDR1 and CDR2 are SGHAT and FQNNGV. DNA for the CDR3: TGTGCCAGCAGCCACCGAATAGCGGGAAGGGACACCGGGGAGCTGTTTTTT. Amino acid sequence: CASSHRIAGRDTGELFF.

J is TRBJ2-5 and V is TRBV29-1; 7 nucleotides match TRBD1. CDR1 SQVTM and CDR2 ANQGSEA come from the germline V gene. With 4 bases clipped from V and 4 bases from J, the junction kept 6 bases outside the gene matches. This CDR3 has 13 amino acids. The CDR3 DNA reads TGCAGCGTTGCCCCGACAGGGAGAGAGACCCAGTACTTC. Amino acids: CSVAPTGRETQYF.

The rearrangement joins TRBV15 to TRBJ2-3; D possibly corresponds to TRBD2 (5 bases). Germline CDR1 LNHNV, CDR2 YYDKDF (reference sequence). This CDR3 is built from 13 residues. Trimming shortened V by 5 bases and J by 6 bases, and 12 bases separated the two germline ends. In nucleotides, the CDR3 is TGTGCCACCAGCGAGACTCCGGGGGATACGCAGTATTTT. Translation gives CATSETPGDTQYF.

Concerning this clonotype: One end of the junction does not line up with germline, which may come from a read error. V is TRBV7-9 and J is TRBJ2-1, with 7 bases matching TRBD1. The CDR3 contains 13 residues. Germline CDR1 is SEHNR and CDR2 is FQNEAQ (reference sequence). The CDR3 sequence is CASSRSGTETTRF. CDR3 DNA sequence: TGTGCCAGCAGCCGTTCCGGGACAGAGACGACAAGATTC.

This clonotype was counted between two and nine times. The V gene is TRBV18, the J gene TRBJ2-3; 8 bases agree with TRBD2. CDR3 length: 15 amino acids. J gave up 5 bases and V 3 bases, and 7 bases lay outside the gene matches. Germline CDR1 KGHSH, CDR2 LQKENI. CDR3 coding DNA: TGTGCCAGCTCACCTGGGACTAGTCAGAAAGATACGCAGTATTTT. Residues: CASSPGTSQKDTQYF.

The chain couples TRBV18 to TRBJ2-7; 7 bases line up with TRBD1. Germline loops: CDR1 KGHSH, CDR2 LQKENI. The V gene end was trimmed by 6 bases and the J gene end by 1 base; junction bases not matched to a gene: 6. This CDR3 comprises 14 residues. CDR3 region: CASSWTGNSYEQYF. In DNA, the CDR3 is TGTGCCAGCTCTTGGACAGGAAATTCCTACGAGCAGTACTTC.

This clonotype has only a few counts. J is TRBJ2-1 and V is TRBV25-1; 12 nucleotides match TRBD1. The CDR3 is made up of 14 amino acids. Germline V gene data show CDR1 as MGHDK and CDR2 as SYGVNS. V trimming: 4 bases; J trimming: 6 bases; junction bases outside the gene matches: 1. CDR3 sequence reads: CASSGDRGLNEQFF. As DNA, the CDR3 is TGTGCCAGCAGTGGGGACAGGGGGCTCAATGAGCAGTTCTTC.

The chain joins TRBV12-3 or TRBV12-4 to TRBJ2-5; TRBD1 might be the D (5 bases). This CDR3 has 14 residues. V was clipped by 1 base and J by 5 bases, with 11 bases between them. Here the CDR3 reads CASSLESRVETQYF. For the CDR3, the DNA is TGTGCCAGCAGTTTAGAATCCAGGGTCGAGACCCAGTACTTC.

V usage is TRBV5-5 and J usage is TRBJ2-1; D remains unclear. Germline CDR1 SGHKS, CDR2 YYEKEE (reference sequence). With 0 bases removed from V and 0 bases from J, the gap between germline ends came to 10 bases. This CDR3 comprises 16 residues. The CDR3 nucleotides read TGTGCCAGCAGCTTGGTGGGGTGGAGCTCCTACAATGAGCAGTTCTTC. This translates into CASSLVGWSSYNEQFF.

This clonotype was seen a few times. This chain joins TRBV4-1 and TRBJ2-5; possibly TRBD1 for D (5 bases). The CDR3 has 16 residues. Trimming shortened V by 0 bases and J by 3 bases, and 14 bases separated the two germline ends. CDR1 is MGHRA, CDR2 YSYEKL, per germline. This CDR3 is CASSQDKAGKEETQYF. The CDR3 coding sequence is TGCGCCAGCAGCCAAGATAAGGCAGGGAAGGAAGAGACCCAGTACTTC.

This clonotype was counted only a few times. V is TRBV20-1 and J is TRBJ2-3; D call uncertain. CDR1 is DFQATT and CDR2 is SNEGSKA in the germline V gene (reference sequence). This CDR3 is built from 12 residues. The germline V and J ends were trimmed by 5 bases and 4 bases, with 10 bases remaining between them. This chain's CDR3 is CSAVSIPDTQYF. Here the CDR3 DNA reads TGCAGTGCTGTTAGCATACCAGATACGCAGTATTTT.

The chain uses TRBV4-1 and TRBJ2-3; 13 nucleotides agree with TRBD2. Trimming took 0 bases from V and 0 from J; bases not matched to a gene: 15. The germline gives CDR1 MGHRA, CDR2 YSYEKL. CDR3 length equals 22 residues. The DNA for the CDR3 is TGCGCCAGCAGCCAAGATCCGCCGGGACTAGCGGGACTTCTACTTAGCACAGATACGCAGTATTTT. Its protein is CASSQDPPGLAGLLLSTDTQYF.

This clonotype occurred a few times. This chain uses TRBV6-2 or TRBV6-3 with TRBJ2-5, with 7 bases matching TRBD2. Germline trimming cut 5 bases from V and 4 bases from J; bases unmatched to any gene: 22. From germline, CDR1 is MNHEY and CDR2 SVGEGT. The CDR3 sequence is 19 residues long. The chain's CDR3 is CASSPSTVKGLGAGETQYF. Here the CDR3 DNA reads TGTGCCAGCAGTCCCTCGACAGTCAAAGGACTAGGCGCGGGAGAGACCCAGTACTTC.

In this sample, this clonotype turned up many times. The chain carries TRBV5-1 and TRBJ2-1, with D unresolved. The CDR3 spans 14 residues. Germline V gene sequence: CDR1 SGHRS, CDR2 YFSETQ. Trimming took 2 bases from V and 0 from J, leaving 6 bases between them. CDR3 in DNA: TGCGCCAGCAGCTTTGCTAGCTCCTACAATGAGCAGTTCTTC. Translated: CASSFASSYNEQFF.

This clonotype was seen many times. The chain employs TRBV25-1 and TRBJ1-5; D possibly corresponds to TRBD1 (6 bases). Germline CDR1 is MGHDK and CDR2 is SYGVNS. Trimming cost V 2 bases and J 5 bases, with 10 bases left between them. CDR3 length equals 14 residues. The CDR3 region has the DNA TGTGCCAGCAGTGAAGGGGGCTGGGATCAGCCCCAGCATTTT. Translating gives CASSEGGWDQPQHF.

This clonotype was counted only a few times. This rearrangement joins TRBV9 to TRBJ1-2; the D is unclear. The CDR3 runs to 16 residues. V was trimmed by 0 bases and J by 0 bases, leaving 12 bases between them. Germline values: CDR1 SGDLS, CDR2 YYNGEE. The DNA for the CDR3 is TGTGCCAGCAGCGTAGATCCCCGGGGTCCTAACTATGGCTACACCTTC. It is translated as CASSVDPRGPNYGYTF.

In nucleotides, the CDR3 is TGTGCCACCAGCGGCGCAGGGCCCCCCAAAAACATTCAGTACTTC. Its protein is CATSGAGPPKNIQYF. The chain recombines TRBV15 with TRBJ2-4; perhaps TRBD1 as D (5 bases). Trimming stripped 5 bases from V and 2 bases from J, with 13 bases between. CDR1 and CDR2 (germline): LNHNV, YYDKDF (reference sequence). The CDR3 consists of 15 residues.

The chain employs TRBV10-3 and TRBJ2-1; TRBD1 matches at 7 bases. The CDR3 has 14 residues. Per the germline V gene, CDR1 is ENHRY and CDR2 is SYGVKD. Trimming cost V 10 bases and J 0 bases; bases outside gene matches: 6. The CDR3 region has the DNA TGTGCCACCACCTCAGGGGGCTCCTACAATGAGCAGTTCTTC. It is translated as CATTSGGSYNEQFF.

This clonotype was found once. The V call is TRBV6-5, the J call TRBJ2-3; no definite D call. The germline CDR1 and CDR2 sequences are MNHEY and SVGAGI. The CDR3 is 15 amino acids. V lost 0 bases and J 2 bases, leaving 9 bases between the germline ends. DNA for the CDR3: TGTGCCAGCAGTTACTCCCGGAGCGTCACAGATACGCAGTATTTT. Translating it yields CASSYSRSVTDTQYF.

As DNA, the CDR3 is TGTGCCAGCAGTTTAGCAGGGGGAAATAGCAATCAGCCCCAGCATTTT. This sequence encodes CASSLAGGNSNQPQHF. The chain carries TRBV27 and TRBJ1-5, with 7 bases fitting TRBD1. The CDR3 spans 16 residues. Trimming took 2 bases from V and 0 from J; bases not matched to a gene: 4. From germline, CDR1 is MNHEY and CDR2 SMNVEV (reference sequence).

This clonotype appeared a few times. The genes are TRBV29-1 and TRBJ2-3; unclear D gene. CDR3 size: 13 residues. Germline lookup yields CDR1 SQVTM and CDR2 ANQGSEA. V lost 6 bases and J lost 2, with 12 bases in between. The CDR3 protein is CSVGQPFTDTQYF. CDR3 bases: TGCAGCGTCGGCCAGCCTTTCACAGATACGCAGTATTTT.

This clonotype came up a few times. This chain uses TRBV20-1 with TRBJ2-7, with TRBD1 as a possible D gene (5 bases). The ends were cut back, 3 bases at V and 3 bases at J, with 9 bases in the middle. Germline CDR1 DFQATT, CDR2 SNEGSKA (reference sequence). CDR3 length: 12 residues. Here the CDR3 reads CSASRTNYEQYV. In nucleotides, the CDR3 is TGCAGTGCTAGTCGGACAAACTACGAGCAGTACGTC.

This chain links TRBV10-2 with TRBJ2-3; D not certain. The germline CDR1 and CDR2 sequences are WSHSY and SAAADI. The CDR3 sequence is 14 residues long. With 2 bases removed from V and 2 bases from J, the gap between germline ends came to 8 bases. CDR3 nucleotides: TGCGCCAGCAGTGAGAGGCGGCTCACAGATACGCAGTATTTT. Its protein product is CASSERRLTDTQYF.

This chain connects TRBV25-1 to TRBJ2-2, with 8 positions matching TRBD2. Germline assignment: CDR1 MGHDK and CDR2 SYGVNS. The CDR3 is 15 amino acids. The junction had 8 bases not matched to a gene; V was cut back by 6 bases and J by 5 bases. CDR3 loop: CASREAGVRTGELFF. DNA of the CDR3: TGTGCCAGCAGGGAAGCGGGAGTTCGAACCGGGGAGCTGTTTTTT.

V usage is TRBV6-1 and J usage is TRBJ2-1, with 8 bases fitting TRBD1. Germline V gene sequence: CDR1 MNHNS, CDR2 SASEGT. The CDR3 length is 16 residues. J gave up 8 bases and V 4 bases, and 13 bases lay outside the gene matches. CDR3 sequence: CASSVSRGQGADEQFF. The CDR3 nucleotides are TGTGCCAGCAGTGTATCACGAGGCCAGGGGGCCGATGAGCAGTTCTTC.

The V gene is TRBV6-1, the J gene TRBJ2-7; 7 nucleotides agree with TRBD1. Germline V gives CDR1 MNHNS, CDR2 SASEGT. The CDR3 totals 14 residues. The V and J ends lost 6 bases and 6 bases, in that order; junction bases with no gene match: 11. The CDR3, as DNA: TGTGCCAGCAGGGCGGAAACAGGGGTGGCCGAGCAGTACTTC. It yields the protein CASRAETGVAEQYF.

This clonotype has just a few counts. The chain carries TRBV6-5 and TRBJ2-5; 11 bases line up with TRBD1. This CDR3 has 16 residues. CDR1 and CDR2 from the germline V gene are MNHEY and SVGAGI. V shed 0 bases, J shed 5 bases, and the junction held 5 bases outside the gene matches. The CDR3 reads CASSYSVGTGGETQYF. The CDR3 nucleotides are TGTGCCAGCAGTTACTCGGTCGGGACAGGGGGGGAGACCCAGTACTTC.